The TCR beta chain under discussion was sequenced for a study of T cell clonotyping in hematopoietic cell transplantation. Across the whole study: Pretransplant recipient samples were taken after cytoreduction.

Here immunoSEQ multiplex PCR was the method, and the copy in TCRdb shows in-frame clones only, minus some. Among approximately 50,000 clones, more than 75% were seen once, and the ten largest hold about 6.1%. Trimming pared 5 bases from V and 8 bases from J, leaving 18 bases between. Per germline, CDR1 MNHEY and CDR2 SVGAGI. There are 14 residues in the CDR3. Study-level findings and limits: After transplant, recipient diversity fell while pathologically expanded clonotypes grew through day 180. Few recipient clonotypes overlapped donors; over 95% were de novo at given depth.

Time point denoted: recipient sample about 28 days before transplant, after cytoreduction. Recipients were bled about 28 days pretransplant and at posttransplant days 30, 100, 180. Comment on this clone: The antigen is unknown.

The material sequenced was peripheral blood mononuclear cells, taken before stem cell transplant. The receptor's source is a man aged 55 to 70 with biphenotypic leukemia. Some clones in this sample may be carry-over from other donors' samples. The rearrangement links TRBV6-5 to TRBJ1-2, with D perhaps matching TRBD1 (5 bases). The CDR3 DNA reads as TGTGCCAGCAGTGTTCTCAGGGAACGGAGAGGCTACACCTTC. It is translated as CASSVLRERRGYTF.